The 20 T cell receptor beta chains in this list originate from one sample, sequenced in a study of blood T cell repertoires in COVID-19. TCRdb's copy holds only in-frame clones and misses some; the assay was immunoSEQ multiplex PCR. This table has some 270,000 clones, 80% to 85% appearing once. The sample consisted of peripheral blood. The receptors come from a person between 65 and 79 years old with COVID-19, enrolled during active disease.

This chain joins TRBV25-1 and TRBJ2-7; 7 bases match TRBD1. The CDR3 is made up of 14 amino acids. Germline V CDR1 and CDR2: MGHDK, SYGVNS. The junction had 4 bases not matched to a gene; V was cut back by 3 bases and J by 2 bases. The CDR3 nucleotides are TGTGCCAGCAGTGAGGACAGGTTGCCCTACGAGCAGTACTTC. Residues: CASSEDRLPYEQYF.

This chain uses TRBV6-4 with TRBJ2-7; D is unresolved. The CDR3 has 11 residues. V was pared by 10 bases and J by 1 base, with 8 bases between. Germline loops: CDR1 MRHNA, CDR2 SNTAGT. The CDR3 sequence: CAILASYEQYF. The DNA of the CDR3 is TGTGCCATCTTGGCATCCTACGAGCAGTACTTC.

V is TRBV6-1 and J is TRBJ1-3; 8 positions agree with TRBD1. V was pared by 4 bases and J by 0 bases, with 8 bases of the junction left unmatched. Germline V lookup: CDR1 MNHNS, CDR2 SASEGT. CDR3 length: 17 residues. Here the CDR3 DNA reads TGTGCCAGCAGTGCGTACCGACAGGGGACCTCTGGAAACACCATATATTTT. Translating it yields CASSAYRQGTSGNTIYF.

The CDR3 reads CASSATSPHEQYF. For the CDR3, the DNA is TGTGCCAGCAGCGCGACTAGTCCGCACGAGCAGTACTTC. The gene calls are TRBV6-2 or TRBV6-3 and TRBJ2-7; D is perhaps TRBD2 (6 bases). Germline V gives CDR1 MNHEY, CDR2 SVGEGT. This CDR3 region has 13 residues. The V gene lost 6 bases and the J gene lost 5 bases, with 14 bases spanning the gap.

The rearrangement links TRBV7-2 to TRBJ2-1; TRBD2 matches at 13 bases. The CDR3 consists of 17 residues. J gave up 10 bases and V 1 base, and 10 bases lay outside the gene matches. CDR1 and CDR2 (germline): SGHTA, FQGNSA. For the CDR3, the DNA is TGTGCCAGCAGCTTAGATGGAACTAGCGGGGGGGCTGGGGAGCAGTTCTTC. Protein: CASSLDGTSGGAGEQFF.

This sequence joins TRBV6-6 and TRBJ1-1; D is possibly TRBD1 (6 bases). Germline V CDR1 and CDR2: MNHNY, SVGAGI (reference sequence). CDR3 length: 15 residues. The V end lost 7 bases, the J end lost 7 bases, and 22 bases lay between the germline ends. DNA for the CDR3: TGTGCCAGCAAGACCGGGGGGGCGCTGGATGATGAAGCTTTCTTT. Translation gives CASKTGGALDDEAFF.

This rearrangement joins TRBV28 to TRBJ1-2; TRBD1 agrees at 12 bases. CDR1 MDHEN and CDR2 SYDVKM come from the germline V gene. The V segment lost 3 bases and the J segment 7 bases; nucleotides outside the gene matches: 21. The CDR3 runs to 20 residues. CDR3 bases: TGTGCCAGCAGTTTCCTGAGTTTCGGGGGCTCGGGACAGGGGGCAGGTGGCTACACCTTC. Its protein is CASSFLSFGGSGQGAGGYTF.

The rearrangement uses TRBV7-2 and TRBJ1-2, with 9 bases identical to TRBD1. There are 15 residues in the CDR3. With 5 bases clipped from V and 5 bases from J, the junction kept 9 bases outside the gene matches. Germline-derived CDR1 and CDR2 are SGHTA and FQGNSA. The chain's CDR3 is CASSPLGQGRYGYTF. CDR3 nucleotides: TGTGCCAGCAGCCCCCTGGGACAGGGAAGATATGGCTACACCTTC. Complete variable domain (other parts from reference TRBV7-2 and TRBJ1-2): GAGVSQSPSNKVTEKGKDVELRCDPISGHTALYWYRQSLGQGLEFLIYFQGNSAPDKSGLPSDRFSAERTGGSVSTLTIQRTQQEDSAVYLCASSPLGQGRYGYTFGSGTRLTVV.

The chain links TRBV9 to TRBJ2-6, with D uncertain. Trimming cost V 2 bases and J 0 bases, with 6 bases left between them. Germline assignment: CDR1 SGDLS and CDR2 YYNGEE. This CDR3 spans 15 amino acids. The CDR3 loop reads CASSVPSSGANVLTF. The CDR3 DNA follows: TGTGCCAGCAGCGTTCCCTCCTCTGGGGCCAACGTCCTGACTTTC.

The CDR3 region is CASGYRGNQPQHF. As DNA, the CDR3 is TGCGCCAGCGGCTACAGGGGCAATCAGCCCCAGCATTTT. The V and J genes are TRBV4-1 and TRBJ1-5, with a possible D match to TRBD1 (6 bases). Germline V gene lookup returns CDR1 MGHRA and CDR2 YSYEKL. CDR3 size: 13 residues. V lost 8 bases and J lost 2, with 10 bases in between.

This rearrangement joins TRBV5-1 to TRBJ2-3, with 7 bases aligning to TRBD2. Germline values: CDR1 SGHRS, CDR2 YFSETQ. The CDR3 covers 17 residues. V lost 1 base to trimming and J lost 3 bases; unmatched junction nucleotides: 11. The DNA of the CDR3 is TGCGCCAGCAGCTTGAGGGGAGCGGGGTTCGATACAGATACGCAGTATTTT. It specifies CASSLRGAGFDTDTQYF.

The chain has TRBV18 and TRBJ1-1; TRBD1 matches 8 bases. V was pared by 5 bases and J by 5 bases, with 4 bases of the junction left unmatched. Germline CDR1 is KGHSH and CDR2 is LQKENI. This CDR3 has 13 residues. In nucleotides, the CDR3 is TGTGCCAGCTCAACACAGGGGGATACTGAAGCTTTCTTT. It yields the protein CASSTQGDTEAFF.

The rearrangement links TRBV5-6 to TRBJ1-5, with a tentative D call TRBD1 (6 bases). The CDR3 runs 16 residues. Between the trimmed V and J ends, which lost 0 bases and 3 bases, there was a span of 13 bases. Per the germline V gene, CDR1 is SGHDT and CDR2 is YYEEEE. The CDR3 nucleotides read TGTGCCAGCAGCTTGGGAGCAGGGGCCTCCAATCAGCCCCAGCATTTT. Protein product: CASSLGAGASNQPQHF.

This chain uses TRBV7-9 with TRBJ1-2; no clear D gene. Germline V gives CDR1 SEHNR, CDR2 FQNEAQ (reference sequence). Trimming pared 0 bases from V and 4 bases from J, leaving 6 bases between. This CDR3 is built from 13 residues. CDR3 DNA: TGTGCCAGCAGCTTAGCGCAGTTCTATGGCTACACCTTC. Protein sequence: CASSLAQFYGYTF.

Of note for this clone: The same CDR3 arises from other DNA sequences in this sample as well. The gene calls are TRBV20-1 and TRBJ2-7; D gene ambiguous. CDR3 length: 11 residues. Germline V gene data show CDR1 as DFQATT and CDR2 as SNEGSKA (reference sequence). The V end lost 0 bases, the J end lost 4 bases, and 4 bases lay between the germline ends. As DNA, the CDR3 is TGCAGTGCTAGAGACAGTTACGAGCAGTACTTC. It yields the protein CSARDSYEQYF.

The V gene is TRBV27, the J gene TRBJ1-4, with D perhaps matching TRBD1 (6 bases). V lost 2 bases and J lost 3, with 16 bases in between. This CDR3 contains 17 residues. Germline V gene lookup returns CDR1 MNHEY and CDR2 SMNVEV (reference sequence). This CDR3 reads CASSLGGAGVANEKLFF. The CDR3 DNA reads as TGTGCCAGCAGTTTAGGGGGCGCAGGGGTAGCTAATGAAAAACTGTTTTTT.

The V gene is TRBV5-1, the J gene TRBJ2-5, with TRBD2 as a possible D gene (5 bases). This CDR3 comprises 14 residues. Germline V gives CDR1 SGHRS, CDR2 YFSETQ. The germline V and J ends were trimmed by 1 base and 0 bases, with 7 bases remaining between them. The CDR3 region is CASSLQRNQETQYF. The DNA for the CDR3 is TGCGCCAGCAGCTTGCAGCGGAACCAAGAGACCCAGTACTTC.

V gene TRBV5-6 combines with J gene TRBJ2-1; D perhaps matches TRBD2 (5 bases). The V end was cut by 0 bases, the J end by 9 bases, with 13 bases between. Germline CDR1 and CDR2: SGHDT and YYEEEE. The CDR3 extends over 14 amino acids. The CDR3 loop is CASSLGWGVREQFF. The CDR3 DNA reads as TGTGCCAGCAGCTTGGGTTGGGGAGTTCGTGAGCAGTTCTTC.

The chain couples TRBV18 to TRBJ2-1; 11 nucleotides line up with TRBD1. The CDR3 totals 16 residues. The V and J ends lost 3 bases and 6 bases, in that order; junction bases with no gene match: 7. Looked up from germline, CDR1 is KGHSH and CDR2 is LQKENI. The CDR3 sequence is CASSPIGQGAFNEQFF. The DNA of the CDR3 is TGTGCCAGCTCACCCATAGGACAGGGGGCGTTCAATGAGCAGTTCTTC.

The chain employs TRBV6-1 and TRBJ2-3; 12 positions match TRBD2. Trimming removed 0 bases from V and 5 bases from J; junction bases left unmatched: 21. Germline lookup yields CDR1 MNHNS and CDR2 SASEGT. The CDR3 contains 22 residues. CDR3 sequence reads: CASSEALLPVALAGGQVDTQYF. The CDR3 DNA reads as TGTGCCAGCAGTGAAGCGCTTCTTCCCGTCGCGCTAGCGGGGGGGCAAGTAGATACGCAGTATTTT.